The 21 T cell receptor beta chains reported below all come from one sample, sequenced in a study of shared clonotypes between healthy human individuals. Clones were sequenced by immunoSEQ multiplex PCR, and TCRdb holds only the in-frame ones, with some missing. In the table there are fewer than 650,000 clones, about 82% of which are singletons. Material: PBMCs. The receptors stem from a woman aged 35 to 49 in good health. Some clones in this sample may be carry-over from other donors' samples.

This clone was seen a few times. The rearrangement joins TRBV6-6 to TRBJ1-1; D is perhaps TRBD1 (5 bases). Trimming shortened V by 2 bases and J by 2 bases, and 9 bases separated the two germline ends. CDR1 is MNHNY and CDR2 is SVGAGI in the germline V gene (reference sequence). This CDR3 contains 14 residues. The CDR3 nucleotides are TGTGCCAGCAGTTACCATCAGGGTAACACTGAAGCTTTCTTT. The encoded protein is CASSYHQGNTEAFF.

CDR3 in amino acids: CASTDGRSYEQYF. CDR3 DNA: TGTGCCAGCACGGACGGCCGATCCTACGAGCAGTACTTC. V and J are TRBV18 and TRBJ2-7, with D unclear. V lost 8 bases and J lost 1, with 12 bases in between. From germline, CDR1 is KGHSH and CDR2 LQKENI. The CDR3 consists of 13 residues.

This chain connects TRBV29-1 to TRBJ2-1, with 9 bases aligning to TRBD1. The CDR3 spans 15 residues. The germline CDR1 and CDR2 sequences are SQVTM and ANQGSEA. V dropped 4 bases and J dropped 7; count of bases not matched to a gene: 11. CDR3 DNA sequence: TGCAGCGTTGGGGGCTCCGGGACAGGGCGAAATGAGCAGTTCTTC. Translating it yields CSVGGSGTGRNEQFF.

This chain links TRBV9 with TRBJ2-1; no clear D. Trimming pared 0 bases from V and 7 bases from J, leaving 11 bases between. Germline loops: CDR1 SGDLS, CDR2 YYNGEE. This CDR3 is 14 amino acids long. In nucleotides, the CDR3 is TGTGCCAGCAGCGTAGACCCTAGTTCTAATGAGCAGTTCTTC. Translated: CASSVDPSSNEQFF.

The table lists this clone with a count of one. The chain has TRBV7-9 and TRBJ2-3; possible D gene TRBD2, 5 bases. The CDR3 covers 13 residues. Germline values: CDR1 SEHNR, CDR2 FQNEAQ (reference sequence). The V end lost 0 bases, the J end lost 5 bases, and 6 bases lay between the germline ends. The chain's CDR3 is CASSLAGRDTQYF. The CDR3 nucleotides read TGTGCCAGCAGCTTAGCTGGGAGAGATACGCAGTATTTT.

The sample holds many counts of this clone. The gene calls are TRBV4-1 and TRBJ2-5; 13 bases map to TRBD2. V trimming: 1 base; J trimming: 5 bases; junction bases outside the gene matches: 4. Per the germline V gene, CDR1 is MGHRA and CDR2 is YSYEKL. This CDR3 has 16 residues. CDR3 in amino acids: CASSQGTSGRMETQYF. CDR3 nucleotides: TGCGCCAGCAGCCAAGGGACTAGCGGGAGAATGGAGACCCAGTACTTC.

This clone occurred once. The chain joins TRBV28 to TRBJ2-1; D remains unclear. Trimming left V 2 bases short and J 7 bases short, with 15 bases between. Germline assignment: CDR1 MDHEN and CDR2 SYDVKM. The CDR3 totals 15 residues. The CDR3 DNA follows: TGTGCCAGCAGTTTAGCGGAAGGGCCCTCGAATGAGCAGTTCTTC. Amino acid sequence: CASSLAEGPSNEQFF.

The gene calls are TRBV7-8 and TRBJ1-5, with TRBD1 matching over 7 bases. This CDR3 has 12 residues. The V gene end was trimmed by 5 bases and the J gene end by 9 bases; junction bases not matched to a gene: 4. Germline lookup yields CDR1 SGHVS and CDR2 FQNEAQ. CDR3 residues: CASSTRTGPQHF. CDR3 coding DNA: TGTGCCAGCAGCACCCGGACAGGGCCCCAGCATTTT.

This clone was counted many times. The chain joins TRBV7-3 to TRBJ2-1; 12 bases map to TRBD2. CDR3 length equals 14 residues. Per the germline V gene, CDR1 is SGHTA and CDR2 is FQGTGA. V shed 5 bases and J 10 bases; nucleotides not matched to a gene: 6. CDR3 protein: CASSIGLAGQEQFF. The CDR3 DNA sequence: TGTGCCAGCAGCATCGGACTAGCGGGACAGGAGCAGTTCTTC.

V gene TRBV29-1 combines with J gene TRBJ2-7; TRBD2 aligns across 8 bases. Germline V lookup: CDR1 SQVTM, CDR2 ANQGSEA. The CDR3 loop spans 14 amino acids. V lost 7 bases and J lost 0; bases outside the gene matches: 8. This CDR3 reads CSATLAADSYEQYF. CDR3 DNA sequence: TGCAGCGCGACACTAGCGGCCGACTCCTACGAGCAGTACTTC.

This clone was counted a single time. The chain couples TRBV30 to TRBJ1-5, with TRBD1 matching over 7 bases. The CDR3 spans 14 residues. Germline V gene lookup returns CDR1 GTSNPN and CDR2 SVGIG (reference sequence). J gave up 6 bases and V 3 bases, and 8 bases lay outside the gene matches. The CDR3 loop reads CAWSPRGGSQPQHF. The CDR3 DNA follows: TGTGCCTGGAGCCCCAGGGGGGGCTCTCAGCCCCAGCATTTT.

On this clone itself: A much larger clone differs from this one at a single base, so this may be a read error. The sample contains more than one DNA sequence encoding this CDR3. The gene calls are TRBV30 and TRBJ2-7, with D possibly called TRBD1 or TRBD2 (5 bases each). Per germline, CDR1 GTSNPN and CDR2 SVGIG (reference sequence). This CDR3 is 15 amino acids long. The CDR3: CAWSVLGAGEGEQYF. Written as DNA, the CDR3 is TGCGCCTGGAGTGTACTTGGGGCAGGTGAGGGCGAGCAGTACTTC.

The chain uses TRBV11-2 and TRBJ2-7; 15 bases align to TRBD2. V shed 4 bases, J shed 6 bases, and the junction held 10 bases outside the gene matches. This CDR3 has 17 amino acids. From germline, CDR1 is SGHAT and CDR2 FQNNGV. CDR3 DNA: TGTGCCAGCAGCTGGGGACTAGCGGGAGGTTCGCCCGGCGAGCAGTACTTC. Translated: CASSWGLAGGSPGEQYF.

The CDR3 loop reads CASSYQTSGRGYEQYF. The CDR3 bases are TGTGCCAGCAGTTACCAGACTAGCGGACGGGGGTACGAGCAGTACTTC. The chain combines TRBV6-5 with TRBJ2-7, with 9 bases aligning to TRBD2. V lost 2 bases and J lost 4; bases outside the gene matches: 9. The CDR3 runs to 16 residues. CDR1 is MNHEY, CDR2 SVGAGI, per germline.

This sequence joins TRBV27 and TRBJ1-2; 7 positions agree with TRBD1. Per germline, CDR1 MNHEY and CDR2 SMNVEV (reference sequence). This CDR3 has 14 residues. The V segment lost 7 bases and the J segment 2 bases; nucleotides outside the gene matches: 7. The CDR3 reads CASTPRGMNYGYTF. The CDR3 DNA sequence: TGTGCCAGCACCCCCAGGGGGATGAACTATGGCTACACCTTC.

Of note for this clone: A read error is likely here: a far larger clone is one base away. The chain combines TRBV29-1 with TRBJ1-2; 7 bases fit TRBD1. This CDR3 contains 15 residues. Germline V lookup: CDR1 SQVTM, CDR2 ANQGSEA. The ends lost 6 bases at V and 3 bases at J; junction bases unmatched: 13. DNA of the CDR3: TGCAGCGTCCCTGCAACAGGGGACATCCACTATGGCTACACCTTC. Residues: CSVPATGDIHYGYTF.

This rearrangement joins TRBV11-2 to TRBJ2-1; TRBD2 agrees at 7 bases. CDR1 SGHAT and CDR2 FQNNGV come from the germline V gene. Trimming took 4 bases from V and 5 from J; bases not matched to a gene: 5. CDR3 length equals 14 residues. For the CDR3, the DNA is TGTGCCAGCAGCTACGGGACTAACAACAATGAGCAGTTCTTC. This codes for CASSYGTNNNEQFF.

The chain carries TRBV5-1 and TRBJ2-3, with 7 bases matching TRBD1. This CDR3 comprises 15 residues. Unmatched junction bases numbered 4, after V lost 3 bases and J lost 0 bases. Germline V gene sequence: CDR1 SGHRS, CDR2 YFSETQ. This CDR3 is CASSWDRSSTDTQYF. DNA for the CDR3: TGCGCCAGCAGCTGGGACAGATCTAGCACAGATACGCAGTATTTT.

The chain is built from TRBV27 and TRBJ1-1; 10 bases map to TRBD1. Germline CDR1 MNHEY, CDR2 SMNVEV (reference sequence). The J segment lost 0 bases and the V segment lost 3 bases, leaving 7 bases of the junction unmatched. The CDR3 has 17 amino acids. CDR3 DNA: TGTGCCAGCAGTTTGACAGGGGGCTTGAACCTGAACACTGAAGCTTTCTTT. As protein: CASSLTGGLNLNTEAFF.

V is TRBV9 and J is TRBJ2-1; tentative D call: TRBD1 (6 bases). The CDR3 is 14 amino acids. V was cut by 1 base and J by 5 bases, with 10 bases left in between. Germline loops: CDR1 SGDLS, CDR2 YYNGEE. CDR3 protein: CASSVQGFDNEQFF. CDR3 bases: TGTGCCAGCAGCGTACAGGGGTTCGACAATGAGCAGTTCTTC.

This sequence joins TRBV2 and TRBJ2-3; D may be TRBD1 or TRBD2 (5 bases each). CDR1 and CDR2 from the germline V gene are SNHLY and FYNNEI. CDR3 length: 13 amino acids. As DNA, the CDR3 is TGTGCGACCACTGGGGGTCGAGGGGATACGCAGTATTTT. Translation gives CATTGGRGDTQYF.